This entry concerns a single TCR beta chain. Its specificity is unknown. Trimming removed 7 bases from V and 4 bases from J; junction bases left unmatched: 7. The CDR3 has 13 amino acids. Looked up from germline, CDR1 is LGHNT and CDR2 is FRNRAP. This entry comes from a study of cytomegalovirus exposure and HLA in healthy donors. Whole-study results and caveats: Association of a missense DCLRE1C variant with TCR beta V- and J-gene trimming was reported in a later analysis. Productive rates of about 87% or about 30% were seen for most TCR beta V segments in an earlier analysis.

Primers for the PCR totalled 60 Vbeta and 13 Jbeta. Sequenced by immunoSEQ multiplex PCR; TCRdb stores in-frame clones only, minus some. The sample contains more than 45,000 clones, approximately 70% of which appear only once. The V gene is TRBV12-5, the J gene TRBJ2-7; 7 bases are shared with TRBD2. This TCR derives from a woman between 55 and 75 years old in good health and CMV-seropositive. Sequenced input: PBMCs. Written as DNA, the CDR3 is TGTGCTAGTGATCGGGGAGGGGATTACGAGCAGTACTTC. This codes for CASDRGGDYEQYF. The entire variable domain, with the rest obtained from reference TRBV12-5 and TRBJ2-7, is as follows: DARVTQTPRHKVTEMGQEVTMRCQPILGHNTVFWYRQTMMQGLELLAYFRNRAPLDDSGMPKDRFSAEMPDATLATLKIQPSEPRDSAVYFCASDRGGDYEQYFGPGTRLTVT.